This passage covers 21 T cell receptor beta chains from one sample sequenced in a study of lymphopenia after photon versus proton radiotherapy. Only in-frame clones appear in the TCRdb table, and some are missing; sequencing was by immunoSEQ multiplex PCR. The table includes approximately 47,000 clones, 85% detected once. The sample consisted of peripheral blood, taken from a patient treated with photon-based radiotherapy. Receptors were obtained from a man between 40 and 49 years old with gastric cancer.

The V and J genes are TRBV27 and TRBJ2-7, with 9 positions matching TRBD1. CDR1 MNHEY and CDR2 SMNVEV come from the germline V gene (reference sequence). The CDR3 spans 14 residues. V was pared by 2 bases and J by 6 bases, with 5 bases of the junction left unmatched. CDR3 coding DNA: TGTGCCAGCAGTTTAGGGACAGGGTTAGCCGAGCAGTACTTC. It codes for CASSLGTGLAEQYF.

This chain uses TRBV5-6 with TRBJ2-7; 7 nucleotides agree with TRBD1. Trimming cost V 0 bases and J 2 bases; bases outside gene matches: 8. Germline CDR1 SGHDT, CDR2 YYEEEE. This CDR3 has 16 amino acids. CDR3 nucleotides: TGTGCCAGCAGCTTGGAGAGGGGGCCATGGGCCTACGAGCAGTACTTC. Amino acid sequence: CASSLERGPWAYEQYF.

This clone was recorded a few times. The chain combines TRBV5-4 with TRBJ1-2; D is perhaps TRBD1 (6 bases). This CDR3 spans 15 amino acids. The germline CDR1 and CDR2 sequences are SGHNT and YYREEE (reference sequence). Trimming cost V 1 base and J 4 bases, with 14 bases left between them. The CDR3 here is CASSLKRQELYGYTF. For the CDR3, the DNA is TGTGCCAGCAGCTTGAAGAGACAGGAACTCTATGGCTACACCTTC.

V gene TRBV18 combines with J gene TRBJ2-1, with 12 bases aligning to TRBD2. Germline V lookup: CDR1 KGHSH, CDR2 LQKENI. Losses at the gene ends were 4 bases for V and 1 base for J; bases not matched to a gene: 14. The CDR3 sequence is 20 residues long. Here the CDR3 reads CASSLRPGLAGQTSYNEQFF. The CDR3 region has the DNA TGTGCCAGCTCACTTAGGCCGGGACTAGCGGGTCAAACTTCCTACAATGAGCAGTTCTTC.

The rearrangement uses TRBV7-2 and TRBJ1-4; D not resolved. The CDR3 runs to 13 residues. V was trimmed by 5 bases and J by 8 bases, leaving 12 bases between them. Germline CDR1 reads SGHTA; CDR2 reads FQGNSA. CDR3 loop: CASSLIPWEKLFF. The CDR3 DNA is TGTGCCAGCAGCCTTATTCCGTGGGAAAAACTGTTTTTT.

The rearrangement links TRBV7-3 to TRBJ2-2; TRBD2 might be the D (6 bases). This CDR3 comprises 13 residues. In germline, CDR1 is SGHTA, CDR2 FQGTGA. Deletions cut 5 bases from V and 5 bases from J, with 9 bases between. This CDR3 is CASSRDFTGELFF. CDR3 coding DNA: TGTGCCAGCAGCCGGGACTTTACCGGGGAGCTGTTTTTT.

CDR3 sequence (DNA): TGTGCCTGGAGTGTTTCCAGGACATCCTTCTCCTACGAGCAGTACTTC. Translating gives CAWSVSRTSFSYEQYF. V and J are TRBV30 and TRBJ2-7, with D possibly being TRBD1 (5 bases). The CDR3 consists of 16 residues. Trimming removed 0 bases at V and 0 bases at J, with 15 bases between. Germline lookup yields CDR1 GTSNPN and CDR2 SVGIG (reference sequence).

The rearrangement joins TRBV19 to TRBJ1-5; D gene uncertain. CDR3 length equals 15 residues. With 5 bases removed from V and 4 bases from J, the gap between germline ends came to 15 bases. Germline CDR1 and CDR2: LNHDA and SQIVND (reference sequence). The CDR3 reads CASSASDVKNQPQHF. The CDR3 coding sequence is TGTGCCAGTAGTGCCTCGGACGTTAAAAATCAGCCCCAGCATTTT.

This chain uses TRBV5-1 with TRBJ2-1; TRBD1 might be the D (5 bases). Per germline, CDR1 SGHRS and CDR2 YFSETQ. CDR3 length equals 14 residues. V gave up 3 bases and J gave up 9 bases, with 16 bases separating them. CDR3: CASSYLPGNGEQFF. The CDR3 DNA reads TGCGCCAGCAGCTATCTGCCAGGGAACGGTGAGCAGTTCTTC.

The CDR3 protein is CASSSPGGSEQYF. CDR3 nucleotides: TGTGCCAGCAGCTCGCCAGGGGGCTCCGAGCAGTACTTC. The V call is TRBV7-3, the J call TRBJ2-7; 8 bases match TRBD1. Germline V gene lookup returns CDR1 SGHTA and CDR2 FQGTGA. The ends lost 4 bases at V and 6 bases at J; junction bases unmatched: 5. The CDR3 is 13 residues long.

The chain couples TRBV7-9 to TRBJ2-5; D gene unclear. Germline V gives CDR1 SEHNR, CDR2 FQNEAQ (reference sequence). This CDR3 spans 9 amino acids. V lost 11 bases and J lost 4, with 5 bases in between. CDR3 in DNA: TGTGCCGTTAGAGAGACCCAGTACTTC. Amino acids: CAVRETQYF.

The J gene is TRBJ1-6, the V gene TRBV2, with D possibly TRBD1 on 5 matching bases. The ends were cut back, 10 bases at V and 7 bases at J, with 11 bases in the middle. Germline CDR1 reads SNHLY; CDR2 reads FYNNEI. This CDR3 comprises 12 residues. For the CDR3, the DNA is TGTGCCACCGGGACGGTAAATTCACCCCTCCACTTT. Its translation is CATGTVNSPLHF. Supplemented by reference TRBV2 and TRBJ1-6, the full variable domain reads EPEVTQTPSHQVTQMGQEVILRCVPISNHLYFYWYRQILGQKVEFLVSFYNNEISEKSEIFDDQFSVERPDGSNFTLKIRSTKLEDSAMYFCATGTVNSPLHFGNGTRLTVT.

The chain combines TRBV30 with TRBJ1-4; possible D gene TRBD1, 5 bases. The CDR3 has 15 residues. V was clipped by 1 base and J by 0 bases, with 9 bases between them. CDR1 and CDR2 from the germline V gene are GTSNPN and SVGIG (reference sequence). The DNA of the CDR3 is TGTGCCTGGAGTGGGGGACGGACAACTAATGAAAAACTGTTTTTT. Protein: CAWSGGRTTNEKLFF.

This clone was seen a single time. This CDR3 is CASSGDRSWGANVLTF. The CDR3 DNA is TGTGCCAGTAGTGGGGACAGGTCGTGGGGGGCCAACGTCCTGACTTTC. The rearrangement joins TRBV19 to TRBJ2-6; 8 bases map to TRBD1. The CDR3 runs 16 residues. Germline lookup yields CDR1 LNHDA and CDR2 SQIVND (reference sequence). Trimming cost V 5 bases and J 4 bases; bases outside gene matches: 7.

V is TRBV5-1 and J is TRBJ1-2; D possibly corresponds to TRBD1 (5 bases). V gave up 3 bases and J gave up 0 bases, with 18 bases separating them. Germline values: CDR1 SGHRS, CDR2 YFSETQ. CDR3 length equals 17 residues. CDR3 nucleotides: TGCGCCAGCAGCTGGGGACCCAGAGGGATCGCTAACTATGGCTACACCTTC. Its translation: CASSWGPRGIANYGYTF.

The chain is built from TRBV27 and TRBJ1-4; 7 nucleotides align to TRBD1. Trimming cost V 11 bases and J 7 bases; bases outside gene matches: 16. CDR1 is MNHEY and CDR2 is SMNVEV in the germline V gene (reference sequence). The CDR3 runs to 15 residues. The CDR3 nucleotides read TGTGCCCGGATAGCAGGGGGAGAAAGGGGTGAAAAACTGTTTTTT. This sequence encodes CARIAGGERGEKLFF.

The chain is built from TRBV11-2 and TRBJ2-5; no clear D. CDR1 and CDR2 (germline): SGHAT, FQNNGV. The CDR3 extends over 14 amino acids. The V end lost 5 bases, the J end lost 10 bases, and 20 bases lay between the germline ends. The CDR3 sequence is CASSAAGSSRGQYF. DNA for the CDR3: TGTGCCAGCAGCGCAGCCGGGTCTTCTCGAGGCCAGTACTTC.

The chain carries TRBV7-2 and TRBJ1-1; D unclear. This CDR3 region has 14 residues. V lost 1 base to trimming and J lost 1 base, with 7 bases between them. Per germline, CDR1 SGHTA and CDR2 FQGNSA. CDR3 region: CASSLVVGNTEAFF. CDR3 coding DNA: TGTGCCAGCAGCTTAGTAGTCGGGAACACTGAAGCTTTCTTT.

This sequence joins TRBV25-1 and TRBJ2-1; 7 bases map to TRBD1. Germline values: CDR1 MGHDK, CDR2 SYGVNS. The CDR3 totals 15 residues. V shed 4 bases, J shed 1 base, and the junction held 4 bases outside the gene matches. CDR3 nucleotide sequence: TGTGCCAGCAGTGGGACAGGTCTGTCCTACAATGAGCAGTTCTTC. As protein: CASSGTGLSYNEQFF.

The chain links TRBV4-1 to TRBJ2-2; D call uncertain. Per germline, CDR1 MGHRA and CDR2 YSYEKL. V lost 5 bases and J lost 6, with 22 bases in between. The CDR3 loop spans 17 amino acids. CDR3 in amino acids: CASSFGLSDGVAGELFF. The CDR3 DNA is TGCGCCAGCAGCTTTGGGCTCTCAGATGGCGTGGCCGGGGAGCTGTTTTTT.

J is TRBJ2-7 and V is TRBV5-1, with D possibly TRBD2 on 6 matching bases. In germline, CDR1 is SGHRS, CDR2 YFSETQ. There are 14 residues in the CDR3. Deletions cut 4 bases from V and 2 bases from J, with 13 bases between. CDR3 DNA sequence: TGCGCCAGCAGCACCGGGACTGGCACCTACGAGCAGTACTTC. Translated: CASSTGTGTYEQYF.